A single sample is the source of the 7 T cell receptor beta chains below, sequenced in a study of blood T cell repertoires in COVID-19. Repertoires were generated with immunoSEQ multiplex PCR, while TCRdb's copy carries only in-frame clones and drops some. The sample gives roughly 340,000 clones, 80% to 90% of which show up once; around 1% is in the top ten. The sequenced sample was PBMCs or T cells enriched from blood (not recorded which). These receptors were obtained from a man aged 18 to 30 who had recovered from COVID-19.

The chain couples TRBV30 to TRBJ1-1; D gene ambiguous. V lost 1 base, J lost 6 bases, and 12 bases lay in between. CDR3 length: 13 residues. CDR1 is GTSNPN, CDR2 SVGIG, per germline (reference sequence). The CDR3 region has the DNA TGTGCCTGGAGTGCCCTCTCTCGCGCTGAAGCTTTCTTT. This sequence encodes CAWSALSRAEAFF.

A single count supports this clone. The chain is built from TRBV28 and TRBJ1-5; a possible D gene is TRBD1 (5 bases). The V end was cut by 2 bases, the J end by 1 base, with 9 bases between. Germline lookup yields CDR1 MDHEN and CDR2 SYDVKM. CDR3 length equals 15 residues. The CDR3 DNA sequence: TGTGCCAGCAGTTTAGGGGGGTCGAGCAATCAGCCCCAGCATTTT. Protein: CASSLGGSSNQPQHF. Variable domain in full (rest from reference TRBV28 and TRBJ1-5): DVKVTQSSRYLVKRTGEKVFLECVQDMDHENMFWYRQDPGLGLRLIYFSYDVKMKEKGDIPEGYSVSREKKERFSLILESASTNQTSMYLCASSLGGSSNQPQHFGDGTRLSIL.

The genes are TRBV21-1 and TRBJ2-2; TRBD2 is the table's D call, not checked against the DNA. TRBV21-1 is marked as a pseudogene. The CDR3 covers 16 residues. The CDR3 region is CASGGQRGGNTGELFF. CDR3 in DNA: TGTGCCAGCGGTGGTCAGCGGGGGGGCAACACCGGGGAGCTGTTTTTT.

This chain uses TRBV15 with TRBJ2-5; 10 bases map to TRBD1. The CDR3 extends over 18 amino acids. V trimming: 1 base; J trimming: 3 bases; junction bases outside the gene matches: 11. Germline V CDR1 and CDR2: LNHNV, YYDKDF (reference sequence). CDR3 DNA: TGTGCCACCAGCAGAGGAGGGACAGGGGCTCTGGTGGAAGAGACCCAGTACTTC. It is translated as CATSRGGTGALVEETQYF.

Only a few counts were recorded for this clone. The chain has TRBV19 and TRBJ1-5; the D is unclear. CDR1 is LNHDA, CDR2 SQIVND, per germline (reference sequence). Trimming removed 5 bases from V and 0 bases from J, with 14 bases in between. The CDR3 contains 16 residues. CDR3 protein: CASSPLYGVSNQPQHF. Here the CDR3 DNA reads TGTGCCAGTAGTCCTCTTTACGGGGTTAGCAATCAGCCCCAGCATTTT.

This clone was seen more than once but under ten times. In DNA form, the CDR3 reads TGTGCCAGCAGCCCCTATAGCGGGAGCGGGAATGAGCAGTTCTTC. It yields the protein CASSPYSGSGNEQFF. The rearrangement joins TRBV6-4 to TRBJ2-1, with TRBD2 matching 9 bases. CDR1 MRHNA and CDR2 SNTAGT come from the germline V gene. V was pared by 6 bases and J by 7 bases, with 10 bases of the junction left unmatched. The CDR3 totals 15 residues.

V is TRBV5-1 and J is TRBJ1-1; D might be TRBD1 (6 bases). The CDR3 length is 17 residues. From germline, CDR1 is SGHRS and CDR2 YFSETQ. V dropped 0 bases and J dropped 1 base, with 16 bases sitting between them. The CDR3 DNA follows: TGCGCCAGCAGCTTGGCTTTAGGGGGATCAGGGAACACTGAAGCTTTCTTT. As protein: CASSLALGGSGNTEAFF.